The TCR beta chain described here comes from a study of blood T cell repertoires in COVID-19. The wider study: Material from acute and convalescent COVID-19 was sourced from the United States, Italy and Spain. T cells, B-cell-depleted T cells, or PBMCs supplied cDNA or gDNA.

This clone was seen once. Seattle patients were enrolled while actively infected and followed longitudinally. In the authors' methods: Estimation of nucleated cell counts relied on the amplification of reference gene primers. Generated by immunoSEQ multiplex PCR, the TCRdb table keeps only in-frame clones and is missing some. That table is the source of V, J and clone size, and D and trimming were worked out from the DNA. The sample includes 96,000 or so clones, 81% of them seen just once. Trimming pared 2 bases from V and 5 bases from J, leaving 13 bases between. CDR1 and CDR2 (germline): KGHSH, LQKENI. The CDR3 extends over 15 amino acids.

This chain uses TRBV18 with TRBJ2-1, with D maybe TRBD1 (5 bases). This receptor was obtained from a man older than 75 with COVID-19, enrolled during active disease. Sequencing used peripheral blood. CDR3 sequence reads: CASSPFPDSHNEQFF. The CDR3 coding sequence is TGTGCCAGCTCACCATTCCCAGACAGCCACAATGAGCAGTTCTTC. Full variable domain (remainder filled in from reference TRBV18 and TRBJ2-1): NAGVMQNPRHLVRRRGQEARLRCSPMKGHSHVYWYRQLPEEGLKFMVYLQKENIIDESGMPKERFSAEFPKEGPSILRIQQVVRGDSAAYFCASSPFPDSHNEQFFGPGTRLTVL.